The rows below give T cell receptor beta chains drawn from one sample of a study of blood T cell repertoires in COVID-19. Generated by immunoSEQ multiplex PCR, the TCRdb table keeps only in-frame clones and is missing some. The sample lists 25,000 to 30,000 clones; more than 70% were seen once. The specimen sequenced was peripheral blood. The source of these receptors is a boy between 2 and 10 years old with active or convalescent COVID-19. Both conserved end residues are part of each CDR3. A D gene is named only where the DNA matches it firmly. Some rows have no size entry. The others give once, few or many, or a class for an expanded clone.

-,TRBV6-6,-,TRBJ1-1,CASIQAGTEAFF,TGTGCCAGCATTCAGGCGGGGACTGAAGCTTTCTTT
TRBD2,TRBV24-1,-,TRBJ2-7,CATSDSSGRPTYEQYF,TGTGCCACCAGTGATTCTAGCGGGAGGCCCACCTACGAGCAGTACTTC
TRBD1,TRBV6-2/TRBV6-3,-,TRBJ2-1,CASSAPGQGYNEQFF,TGTGCCAGCAGTGCGCCGGGACAGGGATACAATGAGCAGTTCTTC
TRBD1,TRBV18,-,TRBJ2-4,CASSLMGDSQNIQYF,TGTGCCAGCTCACTTATGGGGGACAGCCAAAACATTCAGTACTTC
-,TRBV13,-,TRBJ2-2,CASSLVGTGNTGELFF,TGTGCCAGCAGCTTAGTTGGTACAGGGAACACCGGGGAGCTGTTTTTT
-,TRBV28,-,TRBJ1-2,CASTPRGYGYTF,TGTGCCAGCACCCCAAGGGGCTATGGCTACACCTTC
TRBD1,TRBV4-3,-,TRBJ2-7,CASSQVQGASYEQYF,TGCGCCAGCAGCCAAGTACAGGGGGCCTCCTACGAGCAGTACTTC
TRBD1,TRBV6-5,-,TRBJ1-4,CASSYSGGRYEKLFF,TGTGCCAGCAGTTACTCAGGGGGCCGTTATGAAAAACTGTTTTTT
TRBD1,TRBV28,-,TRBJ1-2,CASRLWDRGQDGYTF,TGTGCCAGCAGGTTGTGGGACAGGGGGCAAGATGGCTACACCTTC
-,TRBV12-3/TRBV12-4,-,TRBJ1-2,CASSLAAYGYTF,TGTGCCAGCAGTTTGGCAGCGTATGGCTACACCTTC
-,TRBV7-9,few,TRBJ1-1,CASSSSVGRISEAFF,TGTGCCAGCAGCTCGTCGGTGGGGCGGATAAGCGAAGCTTTCTTT
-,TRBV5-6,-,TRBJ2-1,CASSLGAGMYNEQFF,TGTGCCAGCAGCTTGGGGGCAGGGATGTACAATGAGCAGTTCTTC
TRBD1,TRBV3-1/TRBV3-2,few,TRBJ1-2,CASSPGTGGGYTF,TGTGCCAGCAGCCCCGGGACAGGGGGCGGCTACACCTTC
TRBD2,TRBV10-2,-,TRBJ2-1,CASWEGTSGRHEQFF,TGCGCCAGCTGGGAAGGGACTAGCGGGAGACATGAGCAGTTCTTC
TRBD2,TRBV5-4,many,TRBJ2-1,CASSFGGLPSYNEQFF,TGTGCCAGCAGCTTTGGGGGACTACCGTCCTACAATGAGCAGTTCTTC
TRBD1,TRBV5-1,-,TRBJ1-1,CASGSTGGNTEAFF,TGCGCCAGCGGGTCGACAGGGGGAAACACTGAAGCTTTCTTT
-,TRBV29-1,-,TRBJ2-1,CSVESLAIYNEQFF,TGCAGCGTTGAAAGTCTAGCGATTTACAATGAGCAGTTCTTC
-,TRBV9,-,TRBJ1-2,CASSRRRDGYTF,TGTGCCAGCAGCCGCAGGAGGGATGGCTACACCTTC
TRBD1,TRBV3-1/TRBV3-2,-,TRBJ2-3,CASSSHRGLSTDTQYF,TGTGCCAGCAGCTCCCACAGGGGGCTAAGCACAGATACGCAGTATTTT
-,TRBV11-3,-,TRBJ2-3,CASSSAHGRGADTQYF,TGTGCCAGCAGCTCCGCCCACGGGAGAGGGGCAGATACGCAGTATTTT
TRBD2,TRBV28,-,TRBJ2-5,CASSPRLSGSGETQYF,TGTGCCAGCAGTCCCCGACTAAGCGGGAGTGGAGAGACCCAGTACTTC
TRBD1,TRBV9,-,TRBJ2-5,CASSVGGGGEETQYF,TGTGCCAGCAGCGTAGGAGGGGGCGGTGAAGAGACCCAGTACTTC
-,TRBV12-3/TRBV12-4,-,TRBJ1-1,CASSATGRAFF,TGTGCCAGCAGCGCTACAGGGAGAGCTTTCTTT
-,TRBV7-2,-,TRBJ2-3,CASSFGGYSTDTQYF,TGTGCCAGCAGCTTTGGCGGGTATAGCACAGATACGCAGTATTTT
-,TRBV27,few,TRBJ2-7,CATAPGSPLSEQYF,TGTGCCACGGCCCCGGGATCCCCACTGAGCGAGCAGTACTTC
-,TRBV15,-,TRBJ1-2,CAAGLTYGYTF,TGTGCCGCAGGACTGACTTATGGCTACACCTTC
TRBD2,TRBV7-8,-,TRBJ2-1,CASSARTSGRTTDEQFF,TGTGCCAGCAGCGCCCGGACTAGCGGGAGAACGACCGATGAGCAGTTCTTC
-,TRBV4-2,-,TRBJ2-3,CASSQGVGGVTTDTQYF,TGTGCCAGCAGCCAAGGCGTAGGGGGGGTAACCACAGATACGCAGTATTTT
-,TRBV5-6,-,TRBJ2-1,CASSPLGGGPNEQFF,TGTGCCAGCAGCCCCCTAGGGGGAGGGCCCAATGAGCAGTTCTTC
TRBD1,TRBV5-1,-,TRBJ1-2,CATSPGQGDYGYTF,TGCGCCACCTCCCCTGGACAGGGAGACTATGGCTACACCTTC
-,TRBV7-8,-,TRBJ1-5,CASSSPMGRDSNQPQHF,TGTGCCAGCAGTAGCCCTATGGGGCGGGATAGCAATCAGCCCCAGCATTTT
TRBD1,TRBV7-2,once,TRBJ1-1,CASSFSPGQPKNTEAFF,TGTGCCAGCAGCTTTTCACCGGGACAGCCTAAGAACACTGAAGCTTTCTTT
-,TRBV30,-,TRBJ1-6,CAWRTGSSSYNSPLHF,TGTGCCTGGAGAACCGGGAGTAGCTCCTATAATTCACCCCTCCACTTT
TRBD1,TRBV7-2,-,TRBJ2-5,CASSYRGRQTQYF,TGTGCCAGCAGCTACAGGGGGCGGCAGACCCAGTACTTC
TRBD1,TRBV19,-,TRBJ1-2,CASRNRGRNYGYTF,TGTGCCAGTAGAAACAGGGGGCGTAACTATGGCTACACCTTC
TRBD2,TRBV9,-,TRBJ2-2,CASSPRTSGNGELFF,TGTGCCAGCAGCCCCCGGACTAGCGGGAACGGGGAGCTGTTTTTT
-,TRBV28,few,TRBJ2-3,CASSLYISTDTQYF,TGTGCCAGCAGTTTATACATATCCACAGATACGCAGTATTTT
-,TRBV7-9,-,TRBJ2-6,CASSSWQGAGANVLTF,TGTGCCAGCAGCTCCTGGCAGGGTGCAGGGGCCAACGTCCTGACTTTC
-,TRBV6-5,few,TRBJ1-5,CASSSQGTGIQPQHF,TGTGCCAGCAGCTCTCAGGGTACAGGTATACAGCCCCAGCATTTT
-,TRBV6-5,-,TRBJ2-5,CASSRLRKETQYF,TGTGCCAGCAGTAGACTAAGGAAAGAGACCCAGTACTTC
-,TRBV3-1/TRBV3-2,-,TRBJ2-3,CASSPGGLRTDTQYF,TGTGCCAGCAGCCCCGGGGGGCTACGCACAGATACGCAGTATTTT
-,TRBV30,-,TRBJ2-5,CAWSRVMTQYF,TGTGCCTGGAGTCGGGTAATGACCCAGTACTTC
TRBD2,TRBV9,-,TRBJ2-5,CASAPSAGVGETQYF,TGTGCCAGCGCCCCCAGTGCGGGAGTGGGAGAGACCCAGTACTTC
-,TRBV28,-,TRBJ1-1,CASSSPKSITEAFF,TGTGCCAGCAGTTCTCCTAAGAGCATCACTGAAGCTTTCTTT
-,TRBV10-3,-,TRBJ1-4,CAISGGSNEKLFF,TGTGCCATCAGTGGAGGGTCTAATGAAAAACTGTTTTTT
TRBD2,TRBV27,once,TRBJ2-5,CASSSLAGGPVETQYF,TGTGCCAGCAGTTCGCTAGCGGGAGGGCCAGTAGAGACCCAGTACTTC
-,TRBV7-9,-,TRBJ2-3,CASSPTWGGGTDTQYF,TGTGCCAGCAGCCCCACGTGGGGCGGGGGCACAGATACGCAGTATTTT
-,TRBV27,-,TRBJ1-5,CASSPSLGHQRQPQHF,TGTGCCAGCAGCCCTAGCCTGGGACACCAGCGGCAGCCCCAGCATTTT
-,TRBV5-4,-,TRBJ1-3,CASSLFGESVGNTIYF,TGTGCCAGCAGCTTGTTTGGGGAGTCAGTGGGAAACACCATATATTTT
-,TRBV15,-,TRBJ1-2,CATSRDRKGSYGYTF,TGTGCCACCAGCAGAGATCGGAAAGGGAGCTATGGCTACACCTTC
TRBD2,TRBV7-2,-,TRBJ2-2,CASSLARLAGVNTGELFF,TGTGCCAGCAGCTTAGCGAGACTAGCGGGAGTCAACACCGGGGAGCTGTTTTTT
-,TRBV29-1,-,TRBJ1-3,CSGQGRNTIYF,TGCAGCGGGCAGGGGCGAAACACCATATATTTT
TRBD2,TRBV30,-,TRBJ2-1,CAWSRPQTSDSGEQFF,TGTGCCTGGAGTCGACCCCAAACTAGCGACTCGGGGGAGCAGTTCTTC
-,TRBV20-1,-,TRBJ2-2,CSASQVNTGELFF,TGCAGTGCTAGTCAGGTTAACACCGGGGAGCTGTTTTTT
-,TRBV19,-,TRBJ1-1,CAISRPPGSVFF,TGTGCCATCTCCCGCCCCCCAGGCTCTGTTTTCTTT